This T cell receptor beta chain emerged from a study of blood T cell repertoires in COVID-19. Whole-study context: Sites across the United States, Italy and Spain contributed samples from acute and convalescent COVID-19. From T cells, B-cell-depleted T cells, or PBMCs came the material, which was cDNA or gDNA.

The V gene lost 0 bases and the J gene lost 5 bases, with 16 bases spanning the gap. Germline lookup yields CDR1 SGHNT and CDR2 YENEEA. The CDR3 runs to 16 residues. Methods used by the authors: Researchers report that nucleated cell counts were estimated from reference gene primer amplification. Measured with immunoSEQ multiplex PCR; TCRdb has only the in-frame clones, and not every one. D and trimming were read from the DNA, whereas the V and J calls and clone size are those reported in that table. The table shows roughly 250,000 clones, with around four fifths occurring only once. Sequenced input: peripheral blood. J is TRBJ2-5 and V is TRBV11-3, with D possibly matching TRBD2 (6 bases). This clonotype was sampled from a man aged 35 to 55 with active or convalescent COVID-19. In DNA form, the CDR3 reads TGTGCCAGCAGCTTAGATCATGGCGGGGCCCCGGAGACCCAGTACTTC. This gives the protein CASSLDHGGAPETQYF.